This entry lists 19 T cell receptor beta chains sequenced from one sample in a study of identical twins' blood T cells. TCRdb re-analysed the 5' RACE reads in MiXCR, keeping a single row per CDR3 protein. The sample holds roughly 380,000 distinct CDR3 sequences, about 28% seen once. The sample comprised PBMCs. These receptors originate from a woman aged 18 to 50 in good health.

The chain uses TRBV20-1 and TRBJ1-1; D not resolved. The ends were cut back, 1 base at V and 2 bases at J, with 11 bases in the middle. Germline CDR1 reads DFQATT; CDR2 reads SNEGSKA (reference sequence). The CDR3 has 14 residues. Here the CDR3 reads CSARGAGPNTEAFF. DNA for the CDR3: TGCAGTGCTAGAGGGGCAGGCCCTAACACTGAAGCTTTCTTT.

Points on this clonotype: Possible read error: a much larger clone is one base away. The genes are TRBV9 and TRBJ1-2; D is possibly TRBD1 (5 bases). This CDR3 contains 13 residues. Germline-derived CDR1 and CDR2 are SGDLS and YYNGEE. The CDR3 here is CASSTLQERGYAF. The CDR3 DNA reads TGTGCCAGCAGCACCTTGCAGGAACGGGGCTACGCCTTC.

The V gene is TRBV7-2, the J gene TRBJ1-5, with 9 bases aligning to TRBD1. V lost 1 base and J lost 0; bases outside the gene matches: 4. This CDR3 spans 17 amino acids. Germline CDR1 is SGHTA and CDR2 is FQGNSA. For the CDR3, the DNA is TGTGCCAGCAGCTTAGGGGACAGGGTCTATAGCAATCAGCCCCAGCATTTT. Translated: CASSLGDRVYSNQPQHF. Full variable domain (outside the CDR3, taken from reference TRBV7-2 and TRBJ1-5): GAGVSQSPSNKVTEKGKDVELRCDPISGHTALYWYRQSLGQGLEFLIYFQGNSAPDKSGLPSDRFSAERTGGSVSTLTIQRTQQEDSAVYLCASSLGDRVYSNQPQHFGDGTRLSIL.

This clonotype was picked up many times. CDR3 sequence: CAISEVGEQFF. The CDR3 DNA reads TGTGCCATCAGTGAGGTGGGGGAGCAGTTCTTC. The genes are TRBV10-3 and TRBJ2-1; D not certain. CDR1 and CDR2 from the germline V gene are ENHRY and SYGVKD. This CDR3 spans 11 amino acids. Trimming shortened V by 2 bases and J by 10 bases, and 6 bases separated the two germline ends.

In its sample, this clonotype was seen a few times. CDR3 in DNA: TGCAGTGCTAGGACCGGAAACACAGATACGCAGTATTTT. Its protein is CSARTGNTDTQYF. The gene calls are TRBV20-1 and TRBJ2-3, with unresolved D. The V gene lost 3 bases and the J gene lost 2 bases, with 9 bases spanning the gap. CDR3 length equals 13 residues. Germline-derived CDR1 and CDR2 are DFQATT and SNEGSKA (reference sequence).

The table lists this clonotype with a few counts. The chain couples TRBV4-3 to TRBJ1-2; D not certain. This CDR3 region has 14 residues. From germline, CDR1 is LGHNA and CDR2 YSLEER. V lost 2 bases and J lost 2, with 9 bases in between. The CDR3 region has the DNA TGCGCCAGCAGCCAATCCTTGATGAACTATGGCTACACCTTC. Protein product: CASSQSLMNYGYTF.

This clonotype was picked up a small number of times. The chain combines TRBV6-2 or TRBV6-3 with TRBJ1-1; D is uncertain. With 6 bases removed from V and 1 base from J, the gap between germline ends came to 15 bases. The CDR3 is 15 amino acids. Germline assignment: CDR1 MNHEY and CDR2 SVGEGT. The DNA for the CDR3 is TGTGCCAGCAGACCCCTACACGGAAGGAACACTGAAGCTTTCTTT. Protein sequence: CASRPLHGRNTEAFF.

This clonotype was observed a handful of times. The chain is built from TRBV9 and TRBJ1-1; D remains unclear. Germline assignment: CDR1 SGDLS and CDR2 YYNGEE. The CDR3 sequence is 14 residues long. Trimming removed 4 bases at V and 2 bases at J, with 12 bases between. The CDR3 nucleotides are TGTGCCAGCAGCTCCGAGTGGGGTAACACTGAAGCTTTCTTT. Its translation: CASSSEWGNTEAFF.

With respect to this clonotype: Because the CDR3 is missing its conserved closing phenylalanine or tryptophan, this is likely a read error. The chain carries TRBV5-1 and TRBJ1-5, with D maybe TRBD1 (6 bases). This CDR3 spans 13 amino acids. Germline loops: CDR1 SGHRS, CDR2 YFSETQ. Trimming stripped 7 bases from V and 2 bases from J, with 10 bases between. In nucleotides, the CDR3 is TGCGCCAGCCCAAGGGGGGGCAATCAGCCCCAGCATCTT. Its protein is CASPRGGNQPQHL.

The chain carries TRBV3-1 and TRBJ1-2; D is uncertain. Deletions cut 3 bases from V and 4 bases from J, with 18 bases between. Germline V lookup: CDR1 LGHDT, CDR2 YNNKEL (reference sequence). The CDR3 has 16 residues. CDR3 coding DNA: TGTGCCAGCAGCCACGCTTCTGGGAGCCCCATCTATGGCTACACCTTC. Translating it yields CASSHASGSPIYGYTF.

This clonotype has just a few counts. The chain combines TRBV9 with TRBJ2-2; D is perhaps TRBD1 or TRBD2 (5 bases each). Germline CDR1 SGDLS, CDR2 YYNGEE. The CDR3 sequence is 16 residues long. V shed 4 bases and J shed 4 bases, with 17 bases lying between them. CDR3 nucleotide sequence: TGTGCCAGCAGCCCAAAGGGACGGCAACCCACCGGGGAGCTGTTTTTT. Amino acids: CASSPKGRQPTGELFF.

The chain has TRBV2 and TRBJ1-5; D is unresolved. Trimming cost V 7 bases and J 1 base, with 8 bases left between them. This CDR3 spans 13 amino acids. Germline loops: CDR1 SNHLY, CDR2 FYNNEI. The CDR3 loop is CASKLESNQPQHF. As DNA, the CDR3 is TGTGCCAGCAAGTTAGAGAGCAATCAGCCCCAGCATTTT.

V gene TRBV18 combines with J gene TRBJ2-3; D remains ambiguous. The CDR3 length is 15 residues. Trimming shortened V by 3 bases and J by 3 bases, and 13 bases separated the two germline ends. CDR1 KGHSH and CDR2 LQKENI come from the germline V gene. CDR3 amino acids: CASSPGWARTDTQYF. The CDR3 DNA reads as TGTGCCAGCTCACCCGGTTGGGCGAGGACAGATACGCAGTATTTT.

This clonotype was seen only once. This clone may be a read error of a much larger clone one base away. The gene calls are TRBV29-1 and TRBJ2-1, with 9 bases identical to TRBD1. CDR1 SQVTM and CDR2 ANQGSEA come from the germline V gene. With V trimmed by 4 bases and J by 0 bases, 7 bases remained unmatched. This CDR3 has 16 residues. CDR3 in amino acids: CSVGDRARLSYNEQFF. For the CDR3, the DNA is TGCAGCGTTGGGGACAGGGCCCGTCTCTCCTACAATGAGCAGTTCTTC.

J is TRBJ2-1 and V is TRBV29-1, with TRBD2 matching 12 bases. CDR1 and CDR2 from the germline V gene are SQVTM and ANQGSEA. Losses at the gene ends were 4 bases for V and 10 bases for J; bases not matched to a gene: 5. CDR3 length equals 13 residues. The CDR3 coding sequence is TGCAGCGTTGCTCGACTAGCGGGAGACGAGCAGTTCTTC. This gives the protein CSVARLAGDEQFF.

The CDR3 sequence is CATSDLDSTDTQYF. In DNA form, the CDR3 reads TGTGCCACCAGTGATTTGGACAGCACAGATACGCAGTATTTT. This chain uses TRBV24-1 with TRBJ2-3; no clear D. The germline CDR1 and CDR2 sequences are KGHDR and SFDVKD. Trimming stripped 0 bases from V and 0 bases from J, with 3 bases between. The CDR3 has 14 amino acids.

The V call is TRBV29-1, the J call TRBJ2-3, with D possibly TRBD2 on 6 matching bases. Germline V gene sequence: CDR1 SQVTM, CDR2 ANQGSEA. Trimming shortened V by 6 bases and J by 4 bases, and 20 bases separated the two germline ends. This CDR3 has 15 residues. CDR3 nucleotides: TGCAGCGTCAAACCCGGGACTGGGATCGCAGATACGCAGTATTTT. Its translation is CSVKPGTGIADTQYF.

At least ten counts were recorded for this clonotype. The rearrangement uses TRBV20-1 and TRBJ1-2, with D perhaps matching TRBD1 (5 bases). The CDR3 spans 12 residues. Trimming stripped 4 bases from V and 6 bases from J, with 12 bases between. The germline CDR1 and CDR2 sequences are DFQATT and SNEGSKA (reference sequence). The CDR3 DNA reads as TGCAGTGCTACAGGGCGATATCATGGCTACACCTTC. It encodes CSATGRYHGYTF.

The V gene is TRBV9, the J gene TRBJ1-1; D is uncertain. The germline V and J ends were trimmed by 0 bases and 4 bases, with 13 bases remaining between them. The CDR3 extends over 15 amino acids. Per germline, CDR1 SGDLS and CDR2 YYNGEE. DNA of the CDR3: TGTGCCAGCAGCGTAGAGGGAAAGGGTGGCACTGAAGCTTTCTTT. Translating it yields CASSVEGKGGTEAFF. Complete variable domain (other parts from reference TRBV9 and TRBJ1-1): DSGVTQTPKHLITATGQRVTLRCSPRSGDLSVYWYQQSLDQGLQFLIQYYNGEERAKGNILERFSAQQFPDLHSELNLSSLELGDSALYFCASSVEGKGGTEAFFGQGTRLTVV.